One sample yielded the 24 T cell receptor beta chains listed below, sequenced in a study of T cells in Graves' hyperthyroidism and ophthalmopathy. TCR beta CDR3 regions were amplified from RNA. The HTBI primer set served for first-round RT-PCR of the TCR CDR3. A single record per CDR3 protein comes from TCRdb applying MiXCR to the multiplex PCR reads. The sample yields over 700,000 distinct CDR3 sequences, 30% to 40% seen once. The sequenced sample was blood. The receptors derive from a woman aged 40 to 50 with Graves' hyperthyroidism.

The V gene is TRBV15, the J gene TRBJ1-5, with a tentative D call TRBD1 (5 bases). Trimming left V 3 bases short and J 7 bases short, with 10 bases between. Germline CDR1 is LNHNV and CDR2 is YYDKDF (reference sequence). The CDR3 contains 13 residues. CDR3: CATSRTGVQPQHF. DNA for the CDR3: TGTGCCACCAGCAGGACGGGGGTGCAGCCCCAGCATTTT.

This clonotype was recorded many times. The CDR3 coding sequence is TGCAGTGCGGCTACGGGACAGTACTATGGCTACACCTTC. Protein: CSAATGQYYGYTF. The genes are TRBV20-1 and TRBJ1-2, with TRBD1 matching 7 bases. V lost 6 bases, J lost 3 bases, and 7 bases stayed unmatched. Germline CDR1 reads DFQATT; CDR2 reads SNEGSKA (reference sequence). The CDR3 consists of 13 residues.

This clonotype has a single count. The chain uses TRBV28 and TRBJ2-7; 7 bases align to TRBD2. Trimming removed 3 bases from V and 4 bases from J; junction bases left unmatched: 6. Germline values: CDR1 MDHEN, CDR2 SYDVKM. There are 14 residues in the CDR3. CDR3 residues: CASSLRGKGYEQYF. CDR3 nucleotide sequence: TGTGCCAGCAGTTTGCGGGGGAAGGGGTACGAGCAGTACTTC. The full variable domain, completed using reference TRBV28 and TRBJ2-7, is DVKVTQSSRYLVKRTGEKVFLECVQDMDHENMFWYRQDPGLGLRLIYFSYDVKMKEKGDIPEGYSVSREKKERFSLILESASTNQTSMYLCASSLRGKGYEQYFGPGTRLTVT.

This clonotype was observed a few times. This chain's CDR3 is CSARQAAQETQYF. The CDR3 nucleotides read TGCAGTGCTAGACAGGCGGCCCAAGAGACCCAGTACTTC. V is TRBV20-1 and J is TRBJ2-5, with no clear D. CDR1 is DFQATT, CDR2 SNEGSKA, per germline (reference sequence). Trimming removed 2 bases from V and 1 base from J, with 8 bases in between. The length of the CDR3 is 13 residues.

In regard to this clonotype: A read error may explain this, as a much larger clone is one base away. The conserved closing phenylalanine or tryptophan is absent in this CDR3, likely reflecting a read error. The chain combines TRBV27 with TRBJ2-6; 10 nucleotides line up with TRBD1. V dropped 6 bases and J dropped 8; count of bases not matched to a gene: 4. The length of the CDR3 is 14 residues. The germline V gene has CDR1 MNHEY and CDR2 SMNVEV (reference sequence). This CDR3 reads CASSDRGRTNVLTL. The CDR3 region has the DNA TGTGCCAGCAGCGACAGGGGGCGAACCAACGTCCTGACTCTC.

This clonotype was recorded many times. The rearrangement uses TRBV19 and TRBJ2-5; D ambiguous. The germline V and J ends were trimmed by 3 bases and 5 bases, with 13 bases remaining between them. The germline CDR1 and CDR2 sequences are LNHDA and SQIVND (reference sequence). This CDR3 is built from 14 residues. The CDR3 bases are TGTGCCAGTAGTATGGGCTGGTCGGCGGAGACCCAGTACTTC. Protein sequence: CASSMGWSAETQYF.

This clonotype was observed at least ten times. The V gene is TRBV24-1, the J gene TRBJ1-5; D unclear. This CDR3 contains 16 residues. CDR1 KGHDR and CDR2 SFDVKD come from the germline V gene. Trimming removed 4 bases at V and 0 bases at J, with 12 bases between. CDR3 nucleotide sequence: TGTGCCACCAGTGACGTCGGGGAGTATAGCAATCAGCCCCAGCATTTT. It is translated as CATSDVGEYSNQPQHF.

This clonotype was detected only a few times. The V call is TRBV4-3, the J call TRBJ1-3, with TRBD1 as a possible D gene (5 bases). CDR3 length equals 15 residues. V was trimmed by 0 bases and J by 4 bases, leaving 10 bases between them. CDR1 is LGHNA, CDR2 YSLEER, per germline. In DNA, the CDR3 is TGCGCCAGCAGCCAAGACCCCGACAGCGGAAACACCATATATTTT. It codes for CASSQDPDSGNTIYF.

The rearrangement joins TRBV20-1 to TRBJ2-3, with D hard to call. This CDR3 has 12 residues. Trimming took off 6 bases at V and 4 bases at J, with 11 bases between the two ends. The germline V gene has CDR1 DFQATT and CDR2 SNEGSKA (reference sequence). The CDR3 reads CSAAIGADTQYF. For the CDR3, the DNA is TGCAGTGCCGCAATAGGTGCAGATACGCAGTATTTT.

This clonotype was recorded many times. The chain joins TRBV24-1 to TRBJ2-5, with TRBD1 matching 7 bases. With V trimmed by 8 bases and J by 4 bases, 9 bases remained unmatched. The germline V gene has CDR1 KGHDR and CDR2 SFDVKD. The length of the CDR3 is 14 residues. Here the CDR3 reads CATTWDRIGETQYF. CDR3 coding DNA: TGTGCCACCACTTGGGACAGAATCGGAGAGACCCAGTACTTC.

This clonotype appeared a few times. J is TRBJ1-1 and V is TRBV19; no clear D gene. Germline V gene data show CDR1 as LNHDA and CDR2 as SQIVND (reference sequence). The V end lost 3 bases, the J end lost 4 bases, and 12 bases lay between the germline ends. This CDR3 spans 14 amino acids. The CDR3 DNA sequence: TGTGCCAGTAGTATGGGGTTCGGAGGCACTGAAGCTTTCTTT. Amino acids: CASSMGFGGTEAFF. The whole variable domain, remainder taken from reference TRBV19 and TRBJ1-1, is DGGITQSPKYLFRKEGQNVTLSCEQNLNHDAMYWYRQDPGQGLRLIYYSQIVNDFQKGDIAEGYSVSREKKESFPLTVTSAQKNPTAFYLCASSMGFGGTEAFFGQGTRLTVV.

V usage is TRBV2 and J usage is TRBJ2-1; TRBD1 matches 7 bases. CDR3 length: 12 amino acids. Germline values: CDR1 SNHLY, CDR2 FYNNEI. Losses at the gene ends were 6 bases for V and 7 bases for J; bases not matched to a gene: 3. CDR3 in DNA: TGTGCCAGCAGGCTGGACAGGAATGAGCAGTTCTTC. Protein sequence: CASRLDRNEQFF. Using reference TRBV2 and TRBJ2-1 for the parts outside the CDR3, the full variable domain is EPEVTQTPSHQVTQMGQEVILRCVPISNHLYFYWYRQILGQKVEFLVSFYNNEISEKSEIFDDQFSVERPDGSNFTLKIRSTKLEDSAMYFCASRLDRNEQFFGPGTRLTVL.

V usage is TRBV29-1 and J usage is TRBJ1-1; 10 nucleotides agree with TRBD1. The CDR3 is 15 amino acids. V lost 6 bases and J lost 0; bases outside the gene matches: 7. The germline gives CDR1 SQVTM, CDR2 ANQGSEA. The DNA for the CDR3 is TGCAGCGTGGGGACAGGGGAGTCCGTGAACACTGAAGCTTTCTTT. Translated, it gives CSVGTGESVNTEAFF.

This clonotype was observed at least ten times. The chain uses TRBV20-1 and TRBJ1-6; D ambiguous. V lost 1 base and J 6 bases, leaving 7 bases between the germline ends. Germline lookup yields CDR1 DFQATT and CDR2 SNEGSKA (reference sequence). The CDR3 extends over 13 amino acids. CDR3 bases: TGCAGTGCTAGAGCATTCAGTAATTCACCCCTCCACTTT. It specifies CSARAFSNSPLHF.

The sample holds a few counts of this clonotype. The chain employs TRBV6-5 and TRBJ2-5; unclear D gene. There are 14 residues in the CDR3. Per the germline V gene, CDR1 is MNHEY and CDR2 is SVGAGI. V lost 2 bases, J lost 1 base, and 8 bases lay in between. CDR3 DNA sequence: TGTGCCAGCAGTTACGCGCTTCGCCAAGAGACCCAGTACTTC. This gives the protein CASSYALRQETQYF.

This clonotype has more than one count but fewer than ten. The rearrangement joins TRBV4-1 to TRBJ1-2; a possible D gene is TRBD1 (5 bases). The ends were cut back, 3 bases at V and 3 bases at J, with 23 bases in the middle. The length of the CDR3 is 18 residues. CDR1 is MGHRA, CDR2 YSYEKL, per germline. The CDR3 DNA sequence: TGCGCCAGCAGCCACCCTGTCCACTGGACGGCCAGGGACTATGGCTACACCTTC. Its protein product is CASSHPVHWTARDYGYTF.

The chain carries TRBV12-5 and TRBJ2-2; the D gene is possibly TRBD1 (6 bases). Between the trimmed V and J ends, which lost 0 bases and 1 base, there was a span of 6 bases. The V gene's germline CDR1 is LGHNT and CDR2 FRNRAP. The CDR3 length is 15 residues. The CDR3 here is CASGLVQGNTGELFF. CDR3 coding DNA: TGTGCTAGTGGTTTGGTACAGGGGAACACCGGGGAGCTGTTTTTT.

This clonotype occurred many times. The rearrangement links TRBV7-2 to TRBJ2-7; possible D gene TRBD1, 6 bases. V was clipped by 3 bases and J by 1 base, with 10 bases between them. The CDR3 runs to 14 residues. Germline V gene lookup returns CDR1 SGHTA and CDR2 FQGNSA. The CDR3 protein is CASSFPTGSYEQYF. CDR3 nucleotides: TGTGCCAGCAGCTTTCCGACAGGATCCTACGAGCAGTACTTC.

This rearrangement joins TRBV4-1 to TRBJ2-7; 8 bases agree with TRBD2. The junction had 10 bases not matched to a gene; V was cut back by 2 bases and J by 4 bases. The CDR3 totals 16 residues. CDR1 and CDR2 from the germline V gene are MGHRA and YSYEKL. The CDR3 DNA follows: TGCGCCAGCAGCCAAAAAGGGTGGTCTAGCGGGTACGAGCAGTACTTC. Translating gives CASSQKGWSSGYEQYF.

The chain uses TRBV10-3 and TRBJ2-6; a weak D match, TRBD2 (5 bases). The V end was cut by 7 bases, the J end by 2 bases, with 6 bases between. CDR1 is ENHRY, CDR2 SYGVKD, per germline. This CDR3 spans 13 amino acids. The DNA for the CDR3 is TGTGCCATCACGGGGACTGGGGCCAACGTCCTGACTTTC. It is translated as CAITGTGANVLTF.

Many counts were recorded for this clonotype. The rearrangement uses TRBV19 and TRBJ2-7; TRBD1 aligns across 8 bases. The junction had 7 bases not matched to a gene; V was cut back by 5 bases and J by 4 bases. Looked up from germline, CDR1 is LNHDA and CDR2 is SQIVND (reference sequence). This CDR3 contains 14 residues. CDR3 coding DNA: TGTGCCAGTAGTTCCGGGACAGGCCTTTACGAGCAGTACTTC. The encoded protein is CASSSGTGLYEQYF. The full variable domain, with the rest looked up from reference TRBV19 and TRBJ2-7, is DGGITQSPKYLFRKEGQNVTLSCEQNLNHDAMYWYRQDPGQGLRLIYYSQIVNDFQKGDIAEGYSVSREKKESFPLTVTSAQKNPTAFYLCASSSGTGLYEQYFGPGTRLTVT.

The chain links TRBV10-3 to TRBJ1-4; D ambiguous. This CDR3 is 13 amino acids long. Germline V gene lookup returns CDR1 ENHRY and CDR2 SYGVKD. Trimming shortened V by 9 bases and J by 0 bases, and 8 bases separated the two germline ends. CDR3 DNA sequence: TGTGCCATAAAAGAGGCAACTAATGAAAAACTGTTTTTT. Its translation: CAIKEATNEKLFF.

This clonotype came up many times. This rearrangement joins TRBV7-2 to TRBJ1-3, with 7 positions matching TRBD1. The CDR3 has 14 amino acids. Germline assignment: CDR1 SGHTA and CDR2 FQGNSA. V lost 0 bases, J lost 8 bases, and 4 bases stayed unmatched. CDR3 residues: CASSLAGRGDTIYF. The CDR3 DNA reads as TGTGCCAGCAGCTTAGCGGGCAGGGGGGACACCATATATTTT.

The chain combines TRBV10-3 with TRBJ1-1; D unclear. This CDR3 is built from 16 residues. The germline V gene encodes CDR1 ENHRY and CDR2 SYGVKD. Between the trimmed V and J ends, which lost 10 bases and 0 bases, there was a span of 21 bases. The CDR3 loop is CASSSHLALMNTEAFF. Here the CDR3 DNA reads TGTGCCAGCAGCTCTCACCTGGCCCTTATGAACACTGAAGCTTTCTTT.